The clone carrying this T cell receptor beta chain was counted only a few times. No antigen is known for it. Trimming removed 1 base from V and 2 bases from J; junction bases left unmatched: 6. This CDR3 has 17 residues. Germline V gene data show CDR1 as LGHNA and CDR2 as YSLEER. A single record per CDR3 protein comes from TCRdb applying MiXCR to the 5' RACE reads. Among 450,000 to 550,000 distinct CDR3 sequences listed, about 5.7% were seen once. The source of the sample is a study of CD8 T cells in ankylosing spondylitis. Findings and limits, study-wide: The authors reported significant enrichment of disease-linked clones in matched ankylosing spondylitis synovial fluid. A TCR beta motif of eight highly homologous variants appeared characteristic of ankylosing spondylitis blood. Within peripheral blood, clones linked to disease were CD8+ and relatively rare.

The V call is TRBV4-3, the J call TRBJ2-2; 8 nucleotides align to TRBD2. The clonotype comes from a male donor with ankylosing spondylitis. What was sequenced was blood, either unsorted or a sorted T cell fraction (not recorded which). The CDR3 DNA reads TGCGCCAGCAGCCAAGTAGGGGGACTAGTCAACACCGGGGAGCTGTTTTTT. As protein: CASSQVGGLVNTGELFF.